This entry lists 5 T cell receptor beta chains sequenced from one sample in a study of post-analysis software for immune sequencing data. Whole-study results and caveats: Compared with controls, patients had more of about 5 TRBV segments, including TRBV5-6, TRBV5-1 and TRBV20-1.

No cognate antigen is known for these TCRs. Presence of unique molecular identifiers characterized the TCR beta cDNA libraries. A single record per CDR3 protein comes from TCRdb applying MiXCR to the PCR reads. The sample has hundreds of thousands of distinct CDR3 sequences, 30% to 45% seen once. Source material: blood. These receptor sequences come from a girl under 18 with multiple sclerosis.

The chain links TRBV4-1 to TRBJ2-1; a possible D gene is TRBD2 (5 bases). Germline assignment: CDR1 MGHRA and CDR2 YSYEKL. There are 14 residues in the CDR3. The V gene lost 2 bases and the J gene lost 3 bases, with 8 bases spanning the gap. The CDR3 loop is CASSQWEYYNEQFF. CDR3 coding DNA: TGCGCCAGCAGCCAATGGGAGTACTACAATGAGCAGTTCTTC.

The chain carries TRBV7-2 and TRBJ1-3; 9 nucleotides align to TRBD1. The CDR3 sequence is 15 residues long. Germline V CDR1 and CDR2: SGHTA, FQGNSA. Trimming at V came to 3 bases and at J to 5 bases, leaving 5 bases not matched to a gene. CDR3 bases: TGTGCCAGCAGCTTCGGGACAGGGACCCGAAACACCATATATTTT. This translates into CASSFGTGTRNTIYF.

J is TRBJ2-7 and V is TRBV10-3; TRBD1 matches at 7 bases. The CDR3 length is 15 residues. CDR1 and CDR2 from the germline V gene are ENHRY and SYGVKD. With V trimmed by 0 bases and J by 4 bases, 6 bases remained unmatched. The CDR3 nucleotides read TGTGCCATCAGTGAGTCAAACAGGGGAAATTACGAGCAGTACTTC. Amino acid sequence: CAISESNRGNYEQYF.

This clonotype was found a few times. V gene TRBV27 combines with J gene TRBJ2-3, with D perhaps matching TRBD2 (5 bases). This CDR3 spans 15 amino acids. The V gene lost 4 bases and the J gene lost 4 bases, with 15 bases spanning the gap. Per the germline V gene, CDR1 is MNHEY and CDR2 is SMNVEV (reference sequence). CDR3 sequence: CASSYQWGAADTQYF. For the CDR3, the DNA is TGTGCCAGCAGTTACCAGTGGGGAGCGGCAGATACGCAGTATTTT.

The gene calls are TRBV12-3 or TRBV12-4 and TRBJ2-3; a weak D match, TRBD2 (7 bases). Trimming removed 6 bases from V and 4 bases from J, with 17 bases in between. This CDR3 spans 15 amino acids. DNA of the CDR3: TGTGCCAGCAGCCCGGGGGGCCTGAGCGCAGATACGCAGTATTTT. Translation: CASSPGGLSADTQYF.